This T cell receptor beta chain comes out of a study of patients and donors after allogeneic stem cell transplantation (dated by TCRdb to between 2020 and 2021). About this clonotype: The clone's antigen remains unknown. No much larger clone exists at a distance of one base, and base qualities are not known.

The method behind the library was RT-PCR. TCRdb shows the sequencer as NextSeq 550. TCRdb trimmed public reads at Q25 via fastp, called clones via MiXCR and kept in-frame beta chains. Rows are combined by CDR3 protein, so each entry shows the most common genes and DNA. The sample table contains approximately 88,000 distinct CDR3 sequences; only one count was recorded for 5% of them. The ten largest clones represent 2% to 3% of the sample. CDR1 and CDR2, per the germline V gene (reference sequence), are DFQATT and SNEGSKA. V and J are trimmed by 6 bases and 6 bases, and the gene matches miss 6 bases of the junction. The CDR3 measures 12 amino acids from cysteine to phenylalanine. The DNA shown is the 36-base CDR3, in frame from base 1.

The chain couples TRBV20-1 to TRBJ1-1; 8 bases in the middle match TRBD1. Sequences were obtained from blood, either unsorted or a sorted T cell fraction (not recorded which). The clonotype was recovered from a human donor who was either an allogeneic HSCT recipient or a stem cell or donor lymphocyte infusion donor (not recorded which). It is not recorded whose cells these are; they may come from a transplant donor. This receptor carries the CDR3 CSARTGNPEAFF. The nucleotide sequence is given as TGCAGTGCCAGGACAGGGAATCCTGAAGCTTTCTTT.